This T cell receptor beta chain was identified in a study of control samples from healthy donors and cancer patients (dated by TCRdb to 2018 to 2021). V is pared back by 1 base and J by 1 base, with 10 bases lying between the germline termini. The germline V gene (reference sequence) supplies CDR1 GTSNPN and CDR2 SVGIG. From cysteine to phenylalanine, the CDR3 is 14 amino acids long. Only the CDR3 part of the read is kept: 42 bases, read in frame from the first base. As for this clone: Its antigen specificity is not known. No base quality values were provided; no much bigger clone lies one nucleotide off.

Libraries came from the immunoSEQ multiplex PCR assay. This is the immuneACCESS table as TCRdb keeps it, with only in-frame sequences that have V and J called. A part of the clones is gone; compared with another copy, unresolved V genes explain less than half, and the rest is unexplained. The sample table records more than 75,000 clones; about 88% of these occur just once. The ten largest clonotypes hold around 35% of the sample. The rearrangement combines TRBV30 with TRBJ2-5; the D region is possibly TRBD1 or TRBD2, each matching across 5 bases. Sequencing used PBMCs. This clonotype was sampled from a man aged 65-85 years with lung cancer. The nucleotides read TGTGCCTGGAGTGGAGGGACCGCCCAAGAGACCCAGTACTTC. Its translation is CAWSGGTAQETQYF.